This record covers a single TCR beta chain. As yet, its antigen is unknown. TCRdb reprocessed the reads with MiXCR, giving one entry per CDR3 protein. The sample lists 150,000 to 200,000 distinct CDR3 sequences; roughly 27% were seen once. The source of the sample is a study of T cell repertoires in cytomegalovirus infection. As for the study in general: Based on public TCR beta signatures, there were indications of CMV infection and of a matching HLA type.

Broader study findings: Dominant in the ex vivo response were TCR beta clonotypes restricted by HLA-C and specific for CMV. Cumulative frequency (of public TCR beta family members) identified carriers of CMV plus the relevant HLA.

This clonotype originated in a human donor in good health (CMV status not recorded). Some clones in this sample may be carry-over from other donors' samples. The specimen was PBMCs.

CDR3 nucleotides: TGTGCCTGGTCACAGGGGAACCGTGAAGCTTTCTTT. Encoded protein: CAWSQGNREAFF. J is TRBJ1-1 and V is TRBV30, with 7 bases identical to TRBD1. Germline V gives CDR1 GTSNPN, CDR2 SVGIG (reference sequence). The CDR3 has 12 amino acids. V lost 5 bases and J lost 7; bases outside the gene matches: 7.